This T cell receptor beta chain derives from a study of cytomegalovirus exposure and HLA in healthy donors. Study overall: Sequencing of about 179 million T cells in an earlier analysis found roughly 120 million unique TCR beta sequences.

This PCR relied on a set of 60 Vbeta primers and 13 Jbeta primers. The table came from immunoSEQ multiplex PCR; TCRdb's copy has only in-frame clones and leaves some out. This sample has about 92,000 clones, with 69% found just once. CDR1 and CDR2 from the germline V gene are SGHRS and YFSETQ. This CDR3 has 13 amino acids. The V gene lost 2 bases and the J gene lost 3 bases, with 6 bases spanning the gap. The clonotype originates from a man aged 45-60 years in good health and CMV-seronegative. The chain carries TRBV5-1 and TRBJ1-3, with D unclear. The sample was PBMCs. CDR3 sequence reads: CASSLADGNTIYF. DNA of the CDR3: TGCGCCAGCAGCTTAGCGGATGGAAACACCATATATTTT.